What follows are 17 T cell receptor beta chains derived from one specimen sequenced in a study of T cell responses to AZD1222 COVID-19 vaccine. Sequenced by immunoSEQ multiplex PCR; TCRdb stores in-frame clones only, minus some. Counted here are 100,000 to 110,000 clones, approximately 91% occurring once; the ten biggest clones make up roughly 1.8%. This material consisted of peripheral blood, taken on day 0 of AZD1222 vaccination. Receptors originate from an adult in good health.

The chain links TRBV5-6 to TRBJ2-2; TRBD1 aligns across 9 bases. Germline V gene data show CDR1 as SGHDT and CDR2 as YYEEEE. This CDR3 is 14 amino acids long. Unmatched junction bases numbered 0, after V lost 0 bases and J lost 6 bases. The DNA of the CDR3 is TGTGCCAGCAGCTTGGGACAGGGGGCCGGGGAGCTGTTTTTT. This sequence encodes CASSLGQGAGELFF.

Only a few counts were recorded for this clone. This chain uses TRBV5-1 with TRBJ2-2, with D perhaps TRBD2 (6 bases). CDR1 and CDR2 from the germline V gene are SGHRS and YFSETQ. The CDR3 runs to 13 residues. V lost 4 bases and J lost 7, with 11 bases in between. For the CDR3, the DNA is TGCGCCAGCAGCAGGGACTCGGGCGGGGAGCTGTTTTTT. Translating it yields CASSRDSGGELFF.

The V and J genes are TRBV30 and TRBJ1-5, with TRBD1 matching over 10 bases. From germline, CDR1 is GTSNPN and CDR2 SVGIG (reference sequence). J gave up 5 bases and V 2 bases, and 9 bases lay outside the gene matches. This CDR3 contains 16 residues. The CDR3 region has the DNA TGTGCCTGGAGTAGTCGTGTAGGGACAGGGGATCAGCCCCAGCATTTT. It encodes CAWSSRVGTGDQPQHF.

This chain links TRBV5-4 with TRBJ2-1, with 7 bases aligning to TRBD2. Trimming at V came to 3 bases and at J to 2 bases, leaving 5 bases not matched to a gene. CDR1 SGHNT and CDR2 YYREEE come from the germline V gene (reference sequence). The CDR3 extends over 15 amino acids. CDR3 region: CASSSRTSAYNEQFF. CDR3 coding DNA: TGTGCCAGCAGCTCAAGGACTAGTGCCTACAATGAGCAGTTCTTC.

The chain is built from TRBV3-1 (or the pseudogene TRBV3-2) and TRBJ2-3, with TRBD2 matching 15 bases. CDR3 length equals 18 residues. The trim removed 4 bases at V and 3 bases at J, leaving 8 bases unmatched. Germline V gene lookup returns CDR1 LGHDT and CDR2 YNNKEL (reference sequence). In DNA, the CDR3 is TGTGCCAGCAGCCCCAGACTAGGGACTAGCGGGGGGACAGATACGCAGTATTTT. The encoded protein is CASSPRLGTSGGTDTQYF.

The chain combines TRBV5-1 with TRBJ2-3; 9 bases fit TRBD1. Trimming at V came to 4 bases and at J to 2 bases, leaving 11 bases not matched to a gene. This CDR3 is built from 17 residues. Germline CDR1 and CDR2: SGHRS and YFSETQ. The CDR3 nucleotides are TGCGCCAGCAGCGGGATGGACAGGGGCCACCTCACAGATACGCAGTATTTT. Translation: CASSGMDRGHLTDTQYF.

The chain is built from TRBV14 and TRBJ2-7; TRBD2 agrees at 10 bases. This CDR3 comprises 16 residues. The junction had 7 bases not matched to a gene; V was cut back by 3 bases and J by 2 bases. The germline gives CDR1 SGHDN, CDR2 FVKESK. Written as DNA, the CDR3 is TGTGCCAGCAGCCAGCGACTAGCGGGTCCGCCCTACGAGCAGTACTTC. This translates into CASSQRLAGPPYEQYF.

In this sample, this clone turned up once. The chain joins TRBV12-3 or TRBV12-4 to TRBJ2-5, with a tentative D call TRBD1 (5 bases). This CDR3 contains 13 residues. The germline V and J ends were trimmed by 2 bases and 5 bases, with 9 bases remaining between them. In DNA, the CDR3 is TGTGCCAGCAGTTTAAGGGGTGGGGAGACCCAGTACTTC. Translating gives CASSLRGGETQYF.

A few counts support this clone. The chain joins TRBV5-1 to TRBJ2-7, with D unresolved. Trimming cost V 0 bases and J 0 bases, with 7 bases left between them. There are 14 residues in the CDR3. CDR1 and CDR2 from the germline V gene are SGHRS and YFSETQ. CDR3 loop: CASSLDGSSYEQYF. CDR3 coding DNA: TGCGCCAGCAGCTTGGACGGCAGCTCCTACGAGCAGTACTTC.

The CDR3 nucleotides are TGTGCCAGCTCACCTCGTCGCAGGAGCTCCTACGAGCAGTACTTC. Its translation is CASSPRRRSSYEQYF. The genes are TRBV18 and TRBJ2-7; D not resolved. The CDR3 contains 15 residues. Germline V gene sequence: CDR1 KGHSH, CDR2 LQKENI. V dropped 3 bases and J dropped 0 bases, with 12 bases sitting between them.

The gene calls are TRBV6-5 and TRBJ1-5; D is perhaps TRBD1 (5 bases). Germline V gene data show CDR1 as MNHEY and CDR2 as SVGAGI. V lost 11 bases to trimming and J lost 5 bases, with 13 bases between them. The CDR3 extends over 12 amino acids. The CDR3 region has the DNA TGTGCCTCGGGGGGATTTGATCAGCCCCAGCATTTT. It encodes CASGGFDQPQHF.

The chain couples TRBV9 to TRBJ2-3, with D perhaps assigned TRBD1 or TRBD2 (5 bases each). Trimming left V 0 bases short and J 6 bases short, with 17 bases between. CDR1 SGDLS and CDR2 YYNGEE come from the germline V gene. The CDR3 sequence is 16 residues long. DNA for the CDR3: TGTGCCAGCAGCGTAGGTTCTGGGACGGAAGGGGATACGCAGTATTTT. Protein sequence: CASSVGSGTEGDTQYF. Filled out from reference TRBV9 and TRBJ2-3, the complete variable domain reads DSGVTQTPKHLITATGQRVTLRCSPRSGDLSVYWYQQSLDQGLQFLIQYYNGEERAKGNILERFSAQQFPDLHSELNLSSLELGDSALYFCASSVGSGTEGDTQYFGPGTRLTVL.

The CDR3 is CASGLGRGNTGELFF. The CDR3 DNA reads TGTGCTAGTGGTTTGGGCAGAGGGAACACCGGGGAGCTGTTTTTT. This chain uses TRBV12-5 with TRBJ2-2; D is uncertain. This CDR3 has 15 amino acids. CDR1 LGHNT and CDR2 FRNRAP come from the germline V gene. V was cut by 1 base and J by 1 base, with 7 bases left in between. Complete variable domain (other parts from reference TRBV12-5 and TRBJ2-2): DARVTQTPRHKVTEMGQEVTMRCQPILGHNTVFWYRQTMMQGLELLAYFRNRAPLDDSGMPKDRFSAEMPDATLATLKIQPSEPRDSAVYFCASGLGRGNTGELFFGEGSRLTVL.

The chain has TRBV2 and TRBJ2-7; D perhaps matches TRBD2 (7 bases). Per germline, CDR1 SNHLY and CDR2 FYNNEI. The CDR3 is 15 amino acids. Between the trimmed V and J ends, which lost 6 bases and 6 bases, there was a span of 21 bases. This chain's CDR3 is CASSPSWAGAAEQYF. CDR3 in DNA: TGTGCCAGCAGCCCTTCTTGGGCGGGGGCGGCCGAGCAGTACTTC.

The genes are TRBV11-2 and TRBJ2-7; weak D call: TRBD1 (6 bases). Germline-derived CDR1 and CDR2 are SGHAT and FQNNGV. The V and J ends lost 1 base and 3 bases respectively, with 10 bases between them. This CDR3 has 14 residues. The CDR3 sequence is CASSLGQEVYEQYF. CDR3 nucleotide sequence: TGTGCCAGCAGCTTAGGACAGGAAGTCTACGAGCAGTACTTC.

The rearrangement joins TRBV27 to TRBJ1-6; TRBD1 matches 10 bases. CDR1 is MNHEY, CDR2 SMNVEV, per germline (reference sequence). CDR3 length: 15 amino acids. J was trimmed by 10 bases and V by 1 base; bases with no gene match: 4. CDR3 protein: CASSLYGTGESPLHF. In DNA form, the CDR3 reads TGTGCCAGCAGTTTATATGGGACAGGGGAATCACCCCTCCACTTT.

This chain joins TRBV7-2 and TRBJ2-7, with D tentatively TRBD2 (5 bases). Germline-derived CDR1 and CDR2 are SGHTA and FQGNSA. Trimming removed 1 base from V and 2 bases from J, with 9 bases in between. The CDR3 extends over 14 amino acids. CDR3 DNA sequence: TGTGCCAGCAGCTTAGGAGGAGGAACCTACGAGCAGTACTTC. It codes for CASSLGGGTYEQYF.